These T cell receptor beta chains were read from a single sample in a study of shared clonotypes between healthy human individuals. Only in-frame clones appear in the TCRdb table, and some are missing; sequencing was by immunoSEQ multiplex PCR. The sample contains hundreds of thousands of clones, just under 97% of which appear only once. Sequencing was done on a sample of naive CD8+ T cells sorted from blood. The receptors stem from a woman aged 30 to 39 in good health. Both conserved end residues are part of each CDR3. The D gene is left open where the match is weak. The listing skips clone size in some rows; elsewhere it reads once, few, many or a size class.

d_gene,j_gene,abundance,v_gene,CDR3aa,CDR3nt
TRBD1,TRBJ1-3,-,TRBV28,CASSRGRKLQGSSGNTIYF,TGTGCCAGCAGCCGGGGTCGAAAACTACAGGGGAGCTCTGGAAACACCATATATTTT
TRBD1,TRBJ1-1,-,TRBV29-1,CSVTDPGQGVIAFF,TGCAGCGTTACGGACCCGGGACAGGGGGTAATAGCTTTCTTT
-,TRBJ2-7,-,TRBV9,CASSVVGGAGNEQYF,TGTGCCAGCAGCGTAGTCGGCGGGGCAGGGAACGAGCAGTACTTC
TRBD2,TRBJ2-7,-,TRBV2,CASSERGGSYEQYF,TGTGCCAGCAGTGAACGGGGGGGCTCCTACGAGCAGTACTTC
-,TRBJ2-3,-,TRBV10-3,CAISEDTSITQYF,TGTGCCATCAGTGAGGATACTAGCATCACGCAGTATTTT
TRBD2,TRBJ2-7,once,TRBV7-9,CASSSSMAGDYEQYF,TGTGCCAGCAGCTCCAGTATGGCGGGAGACTACGAGCAGTACTTC
-,TRBJ2-2,-,TRBV5-1,CASSLVRGTGELFF,TGCGCCAGCAGCTTGGTTAGGGGGACCGGGGAGCTGTTTTTT
TRBD1,TRBJ1-5,-,TRBV19,CASSDGQGSNQPQHF,TGTGCCAGTAGCGACGGACAGGGTAGCAATCAGCCCCAGCATTTT
-,TRBJ1-5,-,TRBV28,CASSWGLGRLNQPQHF,TGTGCCAGCAGTTGGGGCTTGGGACGGCTAAATCAGCCCCAGCATTTT
-,TRBJ2-5,-,TRBV11-3,CASSLTWQGGVETQYF,TGTGCCAGCAGCCTCACCTGGCAGGGGGGAGTAGAGACCCAGTACTTC
-,TRBJ1-1,-,TRBV21-1,CASSKVLDSMNTEAFF,TGTGCCAGCAGCAAAGTTTTGGACAGCATGAACACTGAAGCTTTCTTT
TRBD1,TRBJ1-5,-,TRBV2,CAIGDRSSNQPQHF,TGTGCCATCGGGGACAGGAGTAGCAATCAGCCCCAGCATTTT
-,TRBJ2-7,-,TRBV25-1,CASTEPGVYEQYF,TGTGCCAGCACCGAACCGGGGGTCTACGAGCAGTACTTC
-,TRBJ2-7,-,TRBV9,CASSEGGDPYEQYF,TGTGCCAGCAGCGAGGGGGGGGACCCCTACGAGCAGTACTTC
TRBD2,TRBJ2-1,-,TRBV28,CASSVTSGTHNEQFF,TGTGCCAGCAGCGTCACTAGCGGGACCCACAATGAGCAGTTCTTC
-,TRBJ2-2,-,TRBV10-2,CASRRDISGELFF,TGCGCCAGCAGACGGGACATAAGCGGGGAGCTGTTTTTT
-,TRBJ1-2,-,TRBV20-1,CSARPDFGYTF,TGCAGTGCCAGGCCGGACTTCGGCTACACCTTC
TRBD1,TRBJ1-1,few,TRBV28,CASSLWPTGDEAFF,TGTGCCAGCAGTTTATGGCCCACAGGGGATGAAGCTTTCTTT
-,TRBJ2-7,-,TRBV27,CASSNSPSSYEQYF,TGTGCCAGCAGTAACAGCCCTAGCTCCTACGAGCAGTACTTC
-,TRBJ1-1,-,TRBV12-5,CASGLEGNTEAFF,TGTGCTAGTGGTTTGGAAGGGAACACTGAAGCTTTCTTT
TRBD2,TRBJ2-1,-,TRBV19,CASRSPSGSWYNEQFF,TGTGCCAGCAGAAGTCCCAGCGGGAGTTGGTACAATGAGCAGTTCTTC
TRBD1,TRBJ2-2,-,TRBV5-1,CASGEGQGWLESNTGELFF,TGCGCCAGCGGTGAGGGACAGGGGTGGCTGGAGTCGAACACCGGGGAGCTGTTTTTT
TRBD2,TRBJ2-1,-,TRBV2,CASRSTSGETYNEQFF,TGTGCCAGCAGGTCGACTAGCGGAGAAACCTACAATGAGCAGTTCTTC
-,TRBJ1-5,-,TRBV28,CASSLADQPQHF,TGTGCCAGCAGTTTGGCAGATCAGCCCCAGCATTTT
-,TRBJ2-6,-,TRBV27,CASSSNPSTLTNVLTF,TGTGCCAGCAGTTCCAACCCTAGTACCCTTACCAACGTCCTGACTTTC
TRBD1,TRBJ1-2,-,TRBV18,CASSPTDRGGYGYTF,TGTGCCAGCTCACCAACGGACAGGGGAGGCTATGGCTACACCTTC
-,TRBJ2-1,-,TRBV5-5,CASSLAGNYRNEQFF,TGTGCCAGCAGCTTGGCCGGGAACTACCGGAATGAGCAGTTCTTC
-,TRBJ2-1,-,TRBV27,CASKNPGYNEQFF,TGTGCCAGCAAAAATCCGGGATACAATGAGCAGTTCTTC
TRBD2,TRBJ2-5,-,TRBV6-5,CASSQLAGGQETQYF,TGTGCCAGCAGCCAACTAGCGGGAGGGCAAGAGACCCAGTACTTC
TRBD1,TRBJ2-7,-,TRBV28,CASSLGTGYEQYF,TGTGCCAGCAGTTTAGGGACAGGCTACGAGCAGTACTTC
-,TRBJ2-2,once,TRBV23-1,CASSLHVGELFF,TGCGCCAGCAGTCTCCATGTTGGGGAGCTGTTTTTT
-,TRBJ2-1,-,TRBV9,CASSPAFTYNEQFF,TGTGCCAGCAGCCCAGCCTTCACGTACAATGAGCAGTTCTTC
-,TRBJ2-7,-,TRBV6-1,CASSRLGGPGEQYF,TGTGCCAGCAGTCGTCTCGGAGGGCCGGGCGAGCAGTACTTC
-,TRBJ2-7,-,TRBV5-1,CASSLVVTPHEQYF,TGCGCCAGCAGCTTGGTCGTAACCCCCCACGAGCAGTACTTC
TRBD2,TRBJ2-7,-,TRBV29-1,CSALLADGSYEQYF,TGCAGCGCCCTTCTAGCGGATGGCTCCTACGAGCAGTACTTC
-,TRBJ2-4,-,TRBV5-4,CASSQIHLAKNIQYF,TGTGCCAGCAGCCAGATCCACCTAGCCAAAAACATTCAGTACTTC
-,TRBJ2-7,-,TRBV10-1,CASAPGRWDYEQYF,TGCGCCAGCGCCCCGGGACGGTGGGACTACGAGCAGTACTTC
-,TRBJ2-7,once,TRBV4-1,CASSSRLAYPYEQYF,TGCGCCAGCAGCTCCCGACTGGCCTACCCCTACGAGCAGTACTTC
-,TRBJ2-7,-,TRBV27,CASSLGGSGEQYF,TGTGCCAGCAGTTTAGGGGGGTCGGGGGAGCAGTACTTC
TRBD2,TRBJ2-1,-,TRBV5-1,CASSREAGGTNEQFF,TGCGCCAGCAGCCGAGAAGCGGGAGGTACGAATGAGCAGTTCTTC
TRBD1,TRBJ2-7,-,TRBV7-8,CASSLGQGGYEQYF,TGTGCCAGCAGCTTAGGACAGGGGGGTTACGAGCAGTACTTC
-,TRBJ2-2,-,TRBV7-9,CASSILRADGELFF,TGTGCCAGCAGCATACTCCGGGCCGACGGGGAGCTGTTTTTT
-,TRBJ2-5,-,TRBV5-1,CASSGRGAWETQYF,TGCGCCAGCAGCGGCAGGGGAGCGTGGGAGACCCAGTACTTC
-,TRBJ2-5,once,TRBV7-9,CASSLAGVYETQYF,TGTGCCAGCAGCTTAGCGGGAGTGTATGAGACCCAGTACTTC